The clone carrying this T cell receptor (beta chain) was counted many times. The TCRbeta library was prepared with unique molecular identifiers. In TCRdb, the PCR reads were re-called with MiXCR into one record per CDR3 protein. The sample records some 640,000 distinct CDR3 sequences, roughly 15% being singletons. The record originates from a study of T-cell reconstitution after alpha-beta-depleted transplantation in children. Germline CDR1 reads MNHEY; CDR2 reads SMNVEV (reference sequence). This CDR3 region has 18 residues. The junction had 8 bases not matched to a gene; V was cut back by 1 base and J by 1 base.

The chain is built from TRBV27 and TRBJ2-1; 9 bases are shared with TRBD1. Sample: PBMCs from the stem cell graft donor, taken from the stem cell graft. This receptor was obtained from a human donor who donated a stem cell graft to a child with acute myeloid leukemia. As DNA, the CDR3 is TGTGCCAGCAGTTTATATGCCGGGACAGGGTCGTCCTACAATGAGCAGTTCTTC. It translates to CASSLYAGTGSSYNEQFF.